Listed here are 6 T cell receptor beta chains from one sample, sequenced in a study of pediatric ulcerative colitis. Only in-frame clones appear in the TCRdb table, and some are missing; sequencing was by immunoSEQ multiplex PCR. Of about 36,000 clones listed, less than 80% are singletons. One to two pinch biopsies were taken from the rectum during colonoscopy. The sample consisted of gut tissue. These TCRs come from a boy aged 5-17 years with moderate ulcerative colitis.

The rearrangement links TRBV11-3 to TRBJ2-5; the D gene could be TRBD1 or TRBD2 (7 bases each). CDR1 and CDR2 from the germline V gene are SGHNT and YENEEA. V was cut by 3 bases and J by 4 bases, with 12 bases left in between. The CDR3 loop spans 14 amino acids. The CDR3 DNA reads as TGTGCCAGCAGCTTCACCAGGGGGGGAGAGACCCAGTACTTC. Amino acid sequence: CASSFTRGGETQYF.

The chain carries TRBV7-2 and TRBJ2-7; TRBD2 might be the D (5 bases). V shed 3 bases and J shed 8 bases, with 14 bases lying between them. Germline CDR1 SGHTA, CDR2 FQGNSA. This CDR3 has 13 residues. The CDR3 protein is CASSFLKDGKQYF. The CDR3 bases are TGTGCCAGCAGCTTCCTAAAGGACGGGAAGCAGTACTTC.

The chain couples TRBV23-1 to TRBJ1-5, with 7 bases identical to TRBD1. TRBV23-1 is an open reading frame, and its role is uncertain. This CDR3 is built from 12 residues. J was trimmed by 8 bases and V by 4 bases; bases with no gene match: 2. The CDR3 region is CASSLQGEPQHF. The CDR3, as DNA: TGCGCCAGCAGTCTCCAGGGGGAGCCCCAGCATTTT.

This sequence joins TRBV18 and TRBJ2-3; 12 bases agree with TRBD2. CDR1 and CDR2 from the germline V gene are KGHSH and LQKENI. This CDR3 has 15 residues. J lost 5 bases, V lost 0 bases, and 0 bases had no gene match. CDR3 region: CASSPPGLAGDTQYF. For the CDR3, the DNA is TGTGCCAGCTCACCACCGGGACTAGCGGGAGATACGCAGTATTTT.

The chain combines TRBV5-1 with TRBJ1-5, with 8 bases aligning to TRBD1. With V trimmed by 2 bases and J by 5 bases, 3 bases remained unmatched. CDR1 is SGHRS, CDR2 YFSETQ, per germline. There are 14 residues in the CDR3. Here the CDR3 reads CASSLGQGDQPQHF. As DNA, the CDR3 is TGCGCCAGCAGCTTAGGACAGGGTGATCAGCCCCAGCATTTT.

This chain connects TRBV11-3 to TRBJ2-3; 7 positions agree with TRBD2. The V gene end was trimmed by 3 bases and the J gene end by 2 bases; junction bases not matched to a gene: 5. This CDR3 comprises 15 residues. Germline lookup yields CDR1 SGHNT and CDR2 YENEEA. The CDR3 nucleotides read TGTGCCAGCAGCTTCGGGGGAGGGCCCACAGATACGCAGTATTTT. As protein: CASSFGGGPTDTQYF.